One sample yielded the 9 T cell receptor beta chains listed below, sequenced in a study of metastatic and nonmetastatic thyroid tumors. Thyroid surgery had not been preceded by any treatment in any patient. With MiXCR, TCRdb called clones anew from the PCR reads. The profile shows 25,000 to 30,000 clones, 15% of them singletons. Sequencing was done on a sample of blood. The source of these receptors is a male donor with papillary thyroid cancer or a benign thyroid nodule (not recorded which). Some clones in this sample may be carry-over from other donors' samples.

This clone was observed many times. The chain joins TRBV6-5 to TRBJ2-4, with 7 positions matching TRBD2. This CDR3 comprises 19 residues. Germline values: CDR1 MNHEY, CDR2 SVGAGI. J lost 0 bases, V lost 0 bases, and 11 bases had no gene match. This CDR3 reads CASSYSIAGSYLAKNIQYF. The CDR3 nucleotides read TGTGCCAGCAGTTACTCGATAGCGGGCAGCTATTTAGCCAAAAACATTCAGTACTTC.

This clone is medium-sized in the sample. The chain carries TRBV12-3 or TRBV12-4 and TRBJ2-7; perhaps TRBD1 as D (5 bases). The CDR3 has 15 residues. Trimming removed 0 bases from V and 2 bases from J, with 11 bases in between. In DNA form, the CDR3 reads TGTGCCAGCAGTTTAGCCCCCACAGGAGCCTACGAGCAGTACTTC. Its translation is CASSLAPTGAYEQYF.

This clone was seen many times. The chain is built from TRBV18 and TRBJ2-3; tentative D call: TRBD1 (6 bases). Germline CDR1 is KGHSH and CDR2 is LQKENI. This CDR3 is built from 16 residues. With 2 bases removed from V and 5 bases from J, the gap between germline ends came to 17 bases. This chain's CDR3 is CASSPFSGAKVDTQYF. DNA for the CDR3: TGTGCCAGCTCACCATTTTCAGGGGCGAAGGTAGATACGCAGTATTTT.

This clone appeared many times. The chain joins TRBV27 to TRBJ2-3; D not certain. This CDR3 spans 16 amino acids. Trimming took 6 bases from V and 6 from J, leaving 22 bases between them. The germline CDR1 and CDR2 sequences are MNHEY and SMNVEV (reference sequence). The CDR3 sequence is CASSSLGSGSTDTQYF. For the CDR3, the DNA is TGTGCCAGCAGCTCCCTAGGGTCCGGAAGTACGGATACGCAGTATTTT.

This chain joins TRBV11-2 and TRBJ2-2; 7 bases fit TRBD2. With 5 bases clipped from V and 7 bases from J, the junction kept 4 bases outside the gene matches. CDR3 length: 13 residues. Germline-derived CDR1 and CDR2 are SGHAT and FQNNGV. This chain's CDR3 is CASSRTSFGELFF. The CDR3 DNA follows: TGTGCCAGCAGCCGGACTAGTTTCGGGGAGCTGTTTTTT.

This clone was seen repeatedly, ten times or more. The J gene is TRBJ1-6, the V gene TRBV2; 12 bases match TRBD1. This CDR3 is 14 amino acids long. Germline values: CDR1 SNHLY, CDR2 FYNNEI. Trimming took 6 bases from V and 14 from J; bases not matched to a gene: 8. In DNA form, the CDR3 reads TGTGCCAGCAGCCCGGGACAGGGGGCGCAGGCCCTCCACTTT. Its translation: CASSPGQGAQALHF.

This clone was observed many times. The chain recombines TRBV30 with TRBJ1-3; TRBD1 is a possible D gene (5 bases). V lost 4 bases to trimming and J lost 4 bases, with 17 bases between them. The CDR3 has 15 amino acids. Germline V gene lookup returns CDR1 GTSNPN and CDR2 SVGIG (reference sequence). For the CDR3, the DNA is TGTGCCTGGACCCGAAACGCAGGGATGGGAAACACCATATATTTT. As protein: CAWTRNAGMGNTIYF.

About this clone: Compared with germline, one end of the junction differs, possibly owing to a read error. The chain uses TRBV20-1 and TRBJ1-1, with unresolved D. The CDR3 has 10 amino acids. Germline values: CDR1 DFQATT, CDR2 SNEGSKA (reference sequence). The CDR3 loop is CRAQNNEDFF. The DNA for the CDR3 is TGCAGGGCCCAGAACAATGAAGATTTCTTT.

The table lists this clone with many counts. The chain joins TRBV7-9 to TRBJ1-1; D might be TRBD1 (5 bases). This CDR3 spans 15 amino acids. Trimming took off 1 base at V and 4 bases at J, with 13 bases between the two ends. The germline CDR1 and CDR2 sequences are SEHNR and FQNEAQ (reference sequence). The CDR3 coding sequence is TGTGCCAGCAGCTTAGGAGGCCCTGGGGGCACTGAAGCTTTCTTT. This sequence encodes CASSLGGPGGTEAFF.